The 27 T cell receptor beta chains below were found in one sample sequenced in a study of shared clonotypes between healthy human individuals. Sequencing used immunoSEQ multiplex PCR; TCRdb keeps in-frame clones, though not all of them. The sample includes roughly 1 million clones, about 74% of them seen just once. The sequenced sample consisted of memory CD4+ T cells sorted from blood. The sample's subset: CD45RA-negative fraction. Receptors were obtained from a man younger than 35 in good health.

The V gene is TRBV4-2, the J gene TRBJ2-3; no firm D call. The CDR3 contains 15 residues. Trimming removed 0 bases from V and 5 bases from J, with 12 bases in between. The V gene's germline CDR1 is LGHNA and CDR2 YNFKEQ. The CDR3 DNA reads as TGTGCCAGCAGCCAAGACGTCGCCCAGCGAGATACGCAGTATTTT. Translating it yields CASSQDVAQRDTQYF.

The V gene is TRBV5-1, the J gene TRBJ2-5; D possibly matches TRBD1 or TRBD2 (5 bases each). The CDR3 runs to 16 residues. Germline-derived CDR1 and CDR2 are SGHRS and YFSETQ. Trimming pared 6 bases from V and 0 bases from J, leaving 18 bases between. CDR3 DNA sequence: TGCGCCAGCACCCCGGGGCTGAGGCAAGACCAAGAGACCCAGTACTTC. Translation: CASTPGLRQDQETQYF. Drawing the rest from reference TRBV5-1 and TRBJ2-5, the complete variable domain is KAGVTQTPRYLIKTRGQQVTLSCSPISGHRSVSWYQQTPGQGLQFLFEYFSETQRNKGNFPGRFSGRQFSNSRSEMNVSTLELGDSALYLCASTPGLRQDQETQYFGPGTRLLVL.

This clone was seen a few times. The J gene is TRBJ1-2, the V gene TRBV12-2. TRBV12-2 is deemed a pseudogene. The CDR3 consists of 15 residues. The CDR3 nucleotides are TGTGCAAGTCGCTTAGTAGTCCTCCTGCTTGGGGGCTACACCTTC. Its translation: CASRLVVLLLGGYTF.

This CDR3 reads CASSVTEFGYTF. The DNA for the CDR3 is TGTGCCAGCAGTGTGACAGAGTTTGGCTACACCTTC. V gene TRBV28 combines with J gene TRBJ1-2; D perhaps matches TRBD1 (5 bases). Germline V lookup: CDR1 MDHEN, CDR2 SYDVKM. V was cut by 5 bases and J by 7 bases, with 11 bases left in between. There are 12 residues in the CDR3.

The CDR3 bases are TGCGCCAGCAGCTTGGCCGAAGCGGGGAACAATGAGCAGTTCTTC. Its translation is CASSLAEAGNNEQFF. The chain uses TRBV5-1 and TRBJ2-1, with 7 bases matching TRBD2. J lost 5 bases, V lost 0 bases, and 5 bases had no gene match. The germline V gene encodes CDR1 SGHRS and CDR2 YFSETQ. The length of the CDR3 is 15 residues.

The genes are TRBV15 and TRBJ2-2; D may be TRBD1 (6 bases). The CDR3 is made up of 19 amino acids. Germline assignment: CDR1 LNHNV and CDR2 YYDKDF (reference sequence). With 7 bases removed from V and 0 bases from J, the gap between germline ends came to 24 bases. The CDR3 region is CATTQDRPLIGPNTGELFF. CDR3 nucleotides: TGTGCCACCACTCAAGACAGGCCCCTCATAGGACCGAACACCGGGGAGCTGTTTTTT.

In this sample, this clone turned up a few times. The rearrangement links TRBV7-2 to TRBJ2-3, with TRBD1 as a possible D gene (6 bases). Trimming removed 2 bases from V and 3 bases from J, with 9 bases in between. Germline V gives CDR1 SGHTA, CDR2 FQGNSA. The CDR3 is 14 residues long. The CDR3 is CASSLKGGTDTQYF. CDR3 coding DNA: TGTGCCAGCAGCTTAAAAGGGGGAACAGATACGCAGTATTTT. The full variable domain, its missing parts supplied by reference TRBV7-2 and TRBJ2-3, is GAGVSQSPSNKVTEKGKDVELRCDPISGHTALYWYRQSLGQGLEFLIYFQGNSAPDKSGLPSDRFSAERTGGSVSTLTIQRTQQEDSAVYLCASSLKGGTDTQYFGPGTRLTVL.

This chain links TRBV4-2 with TRBJ2-4, with 8 bases identical to TRBD2. After removal of 6 bases from V and 1 base from J, the junction contained 17 bases not matched to a gene. Germline V CDR1 and CDR2: LGHNA, YNFKEQ. This CDR3 spans 19 amino acids. The CDR3 region is CASSPRSQEGGGAKNIQYF. The CDR3 DNA follows: TGTGCCAGCAGTCCAAGATCCCAGGAGGGCGGGGGGGCCAAAAACATTCAGTACTTC.

This chain uses TRBV28 with TRBJ1-1; 8 bases are shared with TRBD1. The germline CDR1 and CDR2 sequences are MDHEN and SYDVKM. This CDR3 region has 15 residues. J was trimmed by 4 bases and V by 2 bases; bases with no gene match: 6. CDR3: CASSLTDREGTEAFF. The CDR3 DNA follows: TGTGCCAGCAGTTTAACGGACAGGGAGGGCACTGAAGCTTTCTTT.

The chain is built from TRBV28 and TRBJ2-4; 9 nucleotides match TRBD1. In germline, CDR1 is MDHEN, CDR2 SYDVKM. The CDR3 covers 18 residues. With V trimmed by 5 bases and J by 0 bases, 11 bases remained unmatched. Written as DNA, the CDR3 is TGTGCCAGCAGTGAAACCGGGACAGGGACTCTAGCCAAAAACATTCAGTACTTC. It specifies CASSETGTGTLAKNIQYF.

The chain uses TRBV6-1 and TRBJ2-1; D not resolved. This CDR3 is built from 16 residues. CDR1 and CDR2 from the germline V gene are MNHNS and SASEGT. Trimming shortened V by 0 bases and J by 6 bases, and 15 bases separated the two germline ends. CDR3 nucleotide sequence: TGTGCCAGCAGTGAAGCGGGGTCTCCGTATGGCAATGAGCAGTTCTTC. It specifies CASSEAGSPYGNEQFF.

This chain links TRBV6-5 with TRBJ2-7, with a tentative D call TRBD2 (5 bases). Trimming took 0 bases from V and 3 from J, leaving 9 bases between them. Germline V gene data show CDR1 as MNHEY and CDR2 as SVGAGI. The CDR3 is made up of 14 amino acids. The CDR3 DNA follows: TGTGCCAGCAGTTACTCGAGGGTCAGCTACGAGCAGTACTTC. It translates to CASSYSRVSYEQYF.

This clone turned up a few times. This sample also contains other DNA sequences that code for the same CDR3. The chain carries TRBV11-2 and TRBJ2-1, with TRBD1 matching 7 bases. CDR3 size: 14 residues. From germline, CDR1 is SGHAT and CDR2 FQNNGV. After removal of 1 base from V and 4 bases from J, the junction contained 1 base not matched to a gene. This CDR3 reads CASSLAGQYNEQFF. CDR3 DNA sequence: TGTGCCAGCAGCTTAGCGGGACAGTACAATGAGCAGTTCTTC.

This chain joins TRBV7-2 and TRBJ2-5; 14 positions agree with TRBD2. The germline CDR1 and CDR2 sequences are SGHTA and FQGNSA. The CDR3 spans 17 residues. Trimming cost V 5 bases and J 4 bases; bases outside gene matches: 9. The DNA for the CDR3 is TGTGCCAGCAGCCCGGGACTAGCGGGAGTTGGGCGAGAGACCCAGTACTTC. As protein: CASSPGLAGVGRETQYF.

The chain joins TRBV19 to TRBJ1-2; no firm D call. Trimming cost V 3 bases and J 2 bases, with 7 bases left between them. There are 13 residues in the CDR3. CDR1 and CDR2 from the germline V gene are LNHDA and SQIVND (reference sequence). DNA for the CDR3: TGTGCCAGTAGTATTATGGAAAACTATGGCTACACCTTC. The encoded protein is CASSIMENYGYTF.

A few counts support this clone. This chain connects TRBV19 to TRBJ1-2; 8 positions match TRBD1. Germline V gives CDR1 LNHDA, CDR2 SQIVND (reference sequence). The CDR3 loop spans 13 amino acids. The ends lost 7 bases at V and 6 bases at J; junction bases unmatched: 7. This CDR3 reads CASMDREANGYTF. As DNA, the CDR3 is TGTGCCAGTATGGACAGGGAGGCGAATGGCTACACCTTC.

The chain couples TRBV11-2 to TRBJ2-7, with 9 bases identical to TRBD2. The trim removed 0 bases at V and 1 base at J, leaving 4 bases unmatched. This CDR3 spans 16 amino acids. The germline gives CDR1 SGHAT, CDR2 FQNNGV. The CDR3, as DNA: TGTGCCAGCAGCTTAGATTACCTAGCGGGGTCCTACGAGCAGTACTTC. It codes for CASSLDYLAGSYEQYF.

The J gene is TRBJ2-3, the V gene TRBV5-3, with 12 bases lining up with TRBD2. TRBV5-3 has ORF status, its function being uncertain. The CDR3 spans 17 residues. The J segment lost 4 bases and the V segment lost 3 bases, leaving 9 bases of the junction unmatched. The CDR3 region is CARSWDLTSGGPDTQYF. In DNA form, the CDR3 reads TGTGCCAGAAGCTGGGACCTGACTAGCGGGGGTCCAGATACGCAGTATTTT.

This clone was seen a few times. Different DNA sequences within this sample yield the same CDR3. The genes are TRBV5-1 and TRBJ1-1; 9 bases map to TRBD1. There are 14 residues in the CDR3. Trimming removed 4 bases from V and 4 bases from J; junction bases left unmatched: 5. Germline V gives CDR1 SGHRS, CDR2 YFSETQ. CDR3 protein: CASSRGQGSTEAFF. The CDR3 coding sequence is TGCGCCAGCAGCAGGGGACAGGGCAGCACTGAAGCTTTCTTT.

The chain couples TRBV7-9 to TRBJ2-3; D is unclear. Germline CDR1 and CDR2: SEHNR and FQNEAQ (reference sequence). This CDR3 has 14 amino acids. V lost 2 bases to trimming and J lost 4 bases, with 10 bases between them. In DNA, the CDR3 is TGTGCCAGCAGCTTACTCTTAGAATCAGATACGCAGTATTTT. Translated: CASSLLLESDTQYF.

This chain connects TRBV6-1 to TRBJ1-1; D is possibly TRBD1 (5 bases). The CDR3 runs 13 residues. Germline assignment: CDR1 MNHNS and CDR2 SASEGT. V lost 3 bases and J lost 5, with 10 bases in between. CDR3 coding DNA: TGTGCCAGCAGTGACAGATGGGGGACTGAAGCTTTCTTT. It specifies CASSDRWGTEAFF.

The chain links TRBV30 to TRBJ1-2, with TRBD1 identical over 7 bases. The germline V gene has CDR1 GTSNPN and CDR2 SVGIG (reference sequence). The CDR3 length is 13 residues. V gave up 3 bases and J gave up 3 bases; unmatched junction bases: 4. CDR3: CAWSRDSYYGYTF. The CDR3 nucleotides are TGTGCCTGGAGCAGGGACAGCTACTATGGCTACACCTTC.

The rearrangement joins TRBV11-2 to TRBJ2-1; TRBD1 matches at 8 bases. The CDR3 length is 12 residues. Germline V lookup: CDR1 SGHAT, CDR2 FQNNGV. The V segment lost 3 bases and the J segment 12 bases; nucleotides outside the gene matches: 4. DNA of the CDR3: TGTGCCAGCAGCTTGGACAGGGTCGGGCAGTTCTTC. Protein product: CASSLDRVGQFF. The full variable domain, completed using reference TRBV11-2 and TRBJ2-1, is EAGVAQSPRYKIIEKRQSVAFWCNPISGHATLYWYQQILGQGPKLLIQFQNNGVVDDSQLPKDRFSAERLKGVDSTLKIQPAKLEDSAVYLCASSLDRVGQFFGPGTRLTVL.

There are a few counts of this clone. This chain joins TRBV19 and TRBJ1-1; no clear D gene. The germline CDR1 and CDR2 sequences are LNHDA and SQIVND (reference sequence). CDR3 length equals 16 residues. V lost 5 bases and J 0 bases, leaving 16 bases between the germline ends. CDR3 nucleotides: TGTGCCAGTAGTTCCTATAGACGTCCTCTGAACACTGAAGCTTTCTTT. Translating gives CASSSYRRPLNTEAFF.

The chain has TRBV28 and TRBJ1-2; 9 bases agree with TRBD1. The CDR3 is made up of 18 amino acids. V was clipped by 6 bases and J by 10 bases; unmatched bases: 24. The germline V gene has CDR1 MDHEN and CDR2 SYDVKM. The CDR3 DNA follows: TGTGCCAGCAGGCGTACCGGGACAGGGTCTATCCGCCCTCTGGACTACACCTTC. Its protein is CASRRTGTGSIRPLDYTF.

In nucleotides, the CDR3 is TGCGCCAGCAGCCAAGTTCGAGGGGCGCCATCGGGAAAACTGTTTTTT. Translation: CASSQVRGAPSGKLFF. The chain recombines TRBV4-3 with TRBJ1-4; TRBD1 is a possible D gene (5 bases). Germline V gene sequence: CDR1 LGHNA, CDR2 YSLEER. V was pared by 1 base and J by 10 bases, with 19 bases between. The CDR3 totals 16 residues.

The chain is built from TRBV28 and TRBJ2-3; D perhaps matches TRBD2 (5 bases). The ends were cut back, 7 bases at V and 3 bases at J, with 14 bases in the middle. CDR1 MDHEN and CDR2 SYDVKM come from the germline V gene. CDR3 length: 14 residues. CDR3 coding DNA: TGTGCCAGCATCTTAGGGAGTAGGACAGATACGCAGTATTTT. Translating it yields CASILGSRTDTQYF.